This T cell receptor (beta chain) derives from a study of tumor and adjacent non-tumor tissue in lung cancer. Turning to the study itself: Patients were aged roughly 30 to 76, ten or so men and about five women, stage I to III. Samples averaged roughly 4.2 million productive TCRbeta reads each. General observations from the study: Compared with tumor, normal lung showed significantly lower TCR diversity. Patients with more diverse tumor TCRs had worse survival.

Per the germline V gene, CDR1 is SGHAT and CDR2 is FQNNGV. CDR3 length equals 12 residues. A word on this clonotype: Its antigen is not known. Mismatch with germline at one junction end may stem from a read error.

The library came from three nested PCR rounds adapted from ARM-PCR protocols. TCRdb fed the multiplex PCR reads into MiXCR, producing one record per CDR3 protein. Of about 110,000 distinct CDR3 sequences in the sample, 75% were seen once. This sample's RNA came from whole unsorted tissue. This chain links TRBV11-2 with TRBJ2-7; no firm D call. The sample comprised lung tumor tissue. This sequence was found in a woman in her sixties with non-small cell lung cancer. The CDR3: CASCLELIEQYF. The CDR3 nucleotides read TGTGCCAGCTGCTTAGAGTTGATCGAGCAGTACTTC.